These 12 T cell receptor beta chains came from one sample sequenced in a study of blood T cell repertoires in COVID-19. The repertoire was sequenced with immunoSEQ multiplex PCR; TCRdb's copy has only in-frame clones and lacks some. This table holds a few hundred thousand clones, roughly four fifths found once. Sequencing input: PBMCs or T cells enriched from blood (not recorded which). Receptors originate from a woman between 45 and 60 years old who had recovered from COVID-19.

J is TRBJ1-4 and V is TRBV7-2, with D uncertain. Trimming stripped 3 bases from V and 6 bases from J, with 8 bases between. CDR1 SGHTA and CDR2 FQGNSA come from the germline V gene. The CDR3 spans 13 residues. The CDR3 here is CASSLGVDEKLFF. CDR3 sequence (DNA): TGTGCCAGCAGCTTGGGAGTCGATGAAAAACTGTTTTTT. Together with reference TRBV7-2 and TRBJ1-4, the CDR3 gives the full variable domain: GAGVSQSPSNKVTEKGKDVELRCDPISGHTALYWYRQSLGQGLEFLIYFQGNSAPDKSGLPSDRFSAERTGGSVSTLTIQRTQQEDSAVYLCASSLGVDEKLFFGSGTQLSVL.

This clone is a singleton in its sample. The CDR3 loop is CASGQLAGVSGEQFF. The CDR3 coding sequence is TGTGCCAGCGGCCAACTAGCGGGCGTTTCAGGTGAGCAGTTCTTC. V usage is TRBV28 and J usage is TRBJ2-1, with TRBD2 matching over 9 bases. V lost 8 bases to trimming and J lost 9 bases; unmatched junction nucleotides: 14. The CDR3 spans 15 residues. Looked up from germline, CDR1 is MDHEN and CDR2 is SYDVKM.

V and J are TRBV11-3 and TRBJ2-5, with 8 bases fitting TRBD1. The V gene's germline CDR1 is SGHNT and CDR2 YENEEA. V lost 4 bases, J lost 4 bases, and 5 bases stayed unmatched. There are 14 residues in the CDR3. The CDR3 sequence: CASSSGQGLETQYF. CDR3 coding DNA: TGTGCCAGCAGCTCCGGACAGGGATTAGAGACCCAGTACTTC. Full variable domain (rest looked up from reference TRBV11-3 and TRBJ2-5): EAGVVQSPRYKIIEKKQPVAFWCNPISGHNTLYWYLQNLGQGPELLIRYENEEAVDDSQLPKDRFSAERLKGVDSTLKIQPAELGDSAVYLCASSSGQGLETQYFGPGTRLLVL.

The genes are TRBV7-9 and TRBJ2-3; D is possibly TRBD2 (6 bases). The CDR3 totals 16 residues. Germline V gene data show CDR1 as SEHNR and CDR2 as FQNEAQ (reference sequence). V dropped 5 bases and J dropped 2 bases, with 17 bases sitting between them. DNA for the CDR3: TGTGCCAGCAGCCCTCGGTCGGGGGTACCCACAGATACGCAGTATTTT. Residues: CASSPRSGVPTDTQYF.

The V call is TRBV7-3, the J call TRBJ1-1, with 9 positions matching TRBD1. This CDR3 contains 14 residues. Germline V gene sequence: CDR1 SGHTA, CDR2 FQGTGA. V dropped 6 bases and J dropped 6; count of bases not matched to a gene: 8. The CDR3 reads CASSLYGTGPEAFF. For the CDR3, the DNA is TGTGCCAGCAGTCTTTACGGGACAGGGCCTGAAGCTTTCTTT.

The sample holds one count of this clone. The chain combines TRBV19 with TRBJ1-2; no clear D gene. This CDR3 spans 13 amino acids. Per germline, CDR1 LNHDA and CDR2 SQIVND (reference sequence). The V and J ends lost 5 bases and 6 bases respectively, with 13 bases between them. CDR3 DNA sequence: TGTGCCAGTAGTTCGGTAAGCGTGAATGGCTACACCTTC. It codes for CASSSVSVNGYTF.

V and J are TRBV29-1 and TRBJ1-5; 7 nucleotides align to TRBD1. CDR1 and CDR2 from the germline V gene are SQVTM and ANQGSEA. CDR3 length equals 14 residues. Trimming cost V 5 bases and J 2 bases; bases outside gene matches: 6. The CDR3 is CSVLETGGNQPQHF. As DNA, the CDR3 is TGCAGCGTTCTTGAAACAGGGGGCAATCAGCCCCAGCATTTT. The complete variable domain, with remaining parts taken from reference TRBV29-1 and TRBJ1-5, reads SAVISQKPSRDICQRGTSLTIQCQVDSQVTMMFWYRQQPGQSLTLIATANQGSEATYESGFVIDKFPISRPNLTFSTLTVSNMSPEDSSIYLCSVLETGGNQPQHFGDGTRLSIL.

The gene calls are TRBV11-2 and TRBJ1-2; D is undetermined. Germline V gives CDR1 SGHAT, CDR2 FQNNGV. V gave up 2 bases and J gave up 1 base, with 14 bases separating them. The CDR3 length is 16 residues. Written as DNA, the CDR3 is TGTGCCAGCAGCTTAACGGGAGGACCCAATAACTATGGCTACACCTTC. Translating gives CASSLTGGPNNYGYTF. Full variable domain (outside the CDR3, taken from reference TRBV11-2 and TRBJ1-2): EAGVAQSPRYKIIEKRQSVAFWCNPISGHATLYWYQQILGQGPKLLIQFQNNGVVDDSQLPKDRFSAERLKGVDSTLKIQPAKLEDSAVYLCASSLTGGPNNYGYTFGSGTRLTVV.

The chain combines TRBV5-6 with TRBJ2-1; 9 nucleotides match TRBD2. V gave up 2 bases and J gave up 4 bases; unmatched junction bases: 4. The CDR3 runs 15 residues. Germline V gene lookup returns CDR1 SGHDT and CDR2 YYEEEE. CDR3 amino acids: CASSFYSGGYNEQFF. The CDR3 DNA follows: TGTGCCAGCAGCTTCTATAGCGGGGGATACAATGAGCAGTTCTTC.

The chain couples TRBV9 to TRBJ1-2, with 10 bases fitting TRBD1. The CDR3 length is 15 residues. From germline, CDR1 is SGDLS and CDR2 YYNGEE. V lost 4 bases, J lost 4 bases, and 7 bases stayed unmatched. In nucleotides, the CDR3 is TGTGCCAGCAGCCCTAGGACAGGGGGTCCCTATGGCTACACCTTC. This codes for CASSPRTGGPYGYTF.

The rearrangement joins TRBV30 to TRBJ1-4, with no clear D. This CDR3 spans 14 amino acids. Between the trimmed V and J ends, which lost 4 bases and 8 bases, there was a span of 17 bases. From germline, CDR1 is GTSNPN and CDR2 SVGIG (reference sequence). CDR3 DNA: TGTGCCTGGACCACAGCTACCGGGGTCGAAAAACTGTTTTTT. This encodes CAWTTATGVEKLFF.

The V and J genes are TRBV20-1 and TRBJ2-7, with D possibly being TRBD2 (5 bases). Trimming removed 3 bases at V and 4 bases at J, with 10 bases between. The germline CDR1 and CDR2 sequences are DFQATT and SNEGSKA (reference sequence). This CDR3 comprises 12 residues. The CDR3 reads CSASRPGYEQYF. In DNA form, the CDR3 reads TGCAGTGCTAGTAGGCCGGGGTACGAGCAGTACTTC.